This is a list of T cell receptor beta chains from one sample in a study of blood T cell repertoires in COVID-19. Sequencing used immunoSEQ multiplex PCR; TCRdb keeps in-frame clones, though not all of them. The sample has under 45,000 clones; under 90% are singletons. Sequenced: peripheral blood. The source is a human donor in a cohort sampled during active COVID-19. Both conserved end residues are part of each CDR3. A D gene is named only where the DNA matches it firmly. Part of the rows lack a size; the others show once, few, many or a class for expanded clones.

d_call: NA
j_call: TRBJ2-4
clone_size: NA
v_call: TRBV11-2
cdr3_aa: CASSRTGFQYF
cdr3_nt: TGTGCCAGCAGCAGAACAGGGTTTCAGTACTTC

d_call: NA
j_call: TRBJ1-6
clone_size: NA
v_call: TRBV14
cdr3_aa: CASSRGELGNSPLHF
cdr3_nt: TGTGCCAGCTCACGGGGGGAACTTGGTAATTCACCCCTCCACTTT

d_call: NA
j_call: TRBJ1-4
clone_size: NA
v_call: TRBV10-3
cdr3_aa: CAISEQLRAANEKLFF
cdr3_nt: TGTGCCATCAGTGAACAACTCAGAGCGGCTAATGAAAAACTGTTTTTT

d_call: TRBD2
j_call: TRBJ2-7
clone_size: NA
v_call: TRBV18
cdr3_aa: CASSPPWAGGSYEQYF
cdr3_nt: TGTGCCAGCTCCCCACCGTGGGCGGGGGGAAGTTACGAGCAGTACTTC

d_call: NA
j_call: TRBJ2-3
clone_size: NA
v_call: TRBV7-3
cdr3_aa: CASSGRARTGAGDTQYF
cdr3_nt: TGTGCCAGCAGCGGGCGGGCTCGGACTGGCGCGGGGGATACGCAGTATTTT

d_call: TRBD1
j_call: TRBJ1-3
clone_size: NA
v_call: TRBV11-2
cdr3_aa: CASSTIYRTGSGNTIYF
cdr3_nt: TGTGCCAGCAGCACAATATACCGGACAGGGTCTGGAAACACCATATATTTT

d_call: TRBD1
j_call: TRBJ2-3
clone_size: NA
v_call: TRBV3-1/TRBV3-2
cdr3_aa: CASSQRRTGGRDTQYF
cdr3_nt: TGTGCCAGCAGCCAACGCAGGACAGGGGGAAGAGATACGCAGTATTTT

d_call: NA
j_call: TRBJ2-3
clone_size: NA
v_call: TRBV7-3
cdr3_aa: CASSSSGSTDTQYF
cdr3_nt: TGTGCCAGCAGCTCCTCAGGGAGCACAGATACGCAGTATTTT

d_call: TRBD1
j_call: TRBJ1-5
clone_size: NA
v_call: TRBV2
cdr3_aa: CASSGQGSGNQPQHF
cdr3_nt: TGTGCCAGCAGTGGACAGGGGTCGGGCAATCAGCCCCAGCATTTT

d_call: NA
j_call: TRBJ2-5
clone_size: NA
v_call: TRBV7-9
cdr3_aa: CASSLRGGGETQYF
cdr3_nt: TGTGCCAGCAGCTTAAGGGGTGGAGGGGAGACCCAGTACTTC

d_call: TRBD2
j_call: TRBJ2-3
clone_size: few
v_call: TRBV5-4
cdr3_aa: CASRPGGQLDTQYF
cdr3_nt: TGTGCCAGCAGGCCGGGGGGGCAGTTAGATACGCAGTATTTT

d_call: TRBD1
j_call: TRBJ1-1
clone_size: few
v_call: TRBV19
cdr3_aa: CASSPGTVNTEAFF
cdr3_nt: TGTGCCAGTAGTCCGGGGACAGTGAACACTGAAGCTTTCTTT